This T cell receptor beta chain was sequenced during a study of blood T cells in healthy people across ages. Points from the study as a whole: Observed TCR beta diversity per million T cells went down as age went up. This fall followed a roughly linear course with age. Compared with aged donors, long-lived donors showed fewer expanded clones, suggesting selection.

The CDR3 has 15 amino acids. Trimming cost V 4 bases and J 0 bases, with 13 bases left between them. CDR1 and CDR2 (germline): MNHEY, SMNVEV (reference sequence). Next came a second PCR, run for about 7 to 11 cycles, which used a sample-barcoded 5' primer along with a J-beta primer mix. TCRdb reprocessed the 5' RACE reads with MiXCR, giving one entry per CDR3 protein. The repertoire holds hundreds of thousands of distinct CDR3 sequences, with under 65% as singletons. Peripheral blood samples of about 10 milliliters were drawn from each donor. In its sample, this clonotype was seen many times. The antigen is unknown.

Material for sequencing was blood. The chain uses TRBV27 and TRBJ2-7; weak D call: TRBD2 (5 bases). This clonotype was sampled from a man in his 60s in good health. The CDR3 DNA is TGTGCCAGCAGTTCCTGGACTGGCGGCTCCTACGAGCAGTACTTC. It encodes CASSSWTGGSYEQYF.